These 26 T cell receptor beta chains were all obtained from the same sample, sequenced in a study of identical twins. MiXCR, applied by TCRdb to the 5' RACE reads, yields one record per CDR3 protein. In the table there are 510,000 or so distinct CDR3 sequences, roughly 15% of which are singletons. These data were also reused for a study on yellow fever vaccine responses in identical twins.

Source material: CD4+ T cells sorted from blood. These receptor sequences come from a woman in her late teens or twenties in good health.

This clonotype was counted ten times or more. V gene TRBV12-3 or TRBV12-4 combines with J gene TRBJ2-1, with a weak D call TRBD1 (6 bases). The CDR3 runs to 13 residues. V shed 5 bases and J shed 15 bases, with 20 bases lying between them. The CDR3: CASSPWGQGPRFF. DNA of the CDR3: TGTGCCAGCAGTCCCTGGGGCCAGGGGCCTCGGTTCTTC.

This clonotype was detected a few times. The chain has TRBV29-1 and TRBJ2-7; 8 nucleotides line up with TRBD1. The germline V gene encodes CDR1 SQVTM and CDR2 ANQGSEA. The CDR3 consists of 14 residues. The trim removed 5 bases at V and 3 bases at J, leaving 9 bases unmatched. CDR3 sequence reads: CSVTQDRVLYEQYF. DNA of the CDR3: TGCAGCGTTACCCAGGACAGGGTTCTCTACGAGCAGTACTTC.

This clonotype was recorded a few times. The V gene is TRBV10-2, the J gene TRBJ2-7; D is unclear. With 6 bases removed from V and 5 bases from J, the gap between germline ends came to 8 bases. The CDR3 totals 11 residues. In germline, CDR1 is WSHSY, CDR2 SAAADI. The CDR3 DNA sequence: TGCGCCAGCAGCAAGAGAAACGAGCAGTACTTC. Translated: CASSKRNEQYF.

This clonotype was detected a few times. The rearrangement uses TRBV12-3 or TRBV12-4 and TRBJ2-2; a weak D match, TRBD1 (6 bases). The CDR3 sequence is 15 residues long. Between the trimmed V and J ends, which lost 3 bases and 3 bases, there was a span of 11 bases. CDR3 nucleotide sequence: TGTGCCAGCAGTTTTTTAGGGGGATACACCGGGGAGCTGTTTTTT. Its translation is CASSFLGGYTGELFF.

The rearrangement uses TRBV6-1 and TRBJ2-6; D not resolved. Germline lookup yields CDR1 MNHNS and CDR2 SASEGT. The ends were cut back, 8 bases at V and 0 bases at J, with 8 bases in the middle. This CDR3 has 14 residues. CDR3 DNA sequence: TGTGCCAGCTCGAGAACCTCTGGGGCCAACGTCCTGACTTTC. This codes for CASSRTSGANVLTF.

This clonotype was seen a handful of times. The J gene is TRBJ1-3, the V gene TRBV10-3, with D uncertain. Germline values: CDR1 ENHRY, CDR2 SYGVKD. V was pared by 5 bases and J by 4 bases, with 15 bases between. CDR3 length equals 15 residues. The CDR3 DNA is TGTGCCATCAGTCTTGGCGGGAACGCCGGAAACACCATATATTTT. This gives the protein CAISLGGNAGNTIYF.

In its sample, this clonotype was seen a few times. The CDR3 region has the DNA TGTGCCAGCAGCTTAGTTGCTAGCGGGAGTGGGTACGAGCAGTACTTC. This sequence encodes CASSLVASGSGYEQYF. The gene calls are TRBV7-6 and TRBJ2-7; 10 bases align to TRBD2. The CDR3 is 16 residues long. With 1 base clipped from V and 4 bases from J, the junction kept 7 bases outside the gene matches. Germline V gene lookup returns CDR1 SGHVS and CDR2 FNYEAQ.

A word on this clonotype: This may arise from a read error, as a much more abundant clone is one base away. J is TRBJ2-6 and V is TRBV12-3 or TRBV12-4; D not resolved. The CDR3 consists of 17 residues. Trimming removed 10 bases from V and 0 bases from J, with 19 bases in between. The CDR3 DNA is TGTGCCATCAGCAGCTGGGGAACCGGCTCTGGGGCCAACGTCCTGACTTTC. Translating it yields CAISSWGTGSGANVLTF.

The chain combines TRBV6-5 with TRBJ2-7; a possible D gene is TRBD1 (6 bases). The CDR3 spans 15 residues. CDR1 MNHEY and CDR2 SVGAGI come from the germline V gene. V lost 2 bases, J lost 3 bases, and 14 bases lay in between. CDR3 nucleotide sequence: TGTGCCAGCAGTTACGCTGGGGGCAGCTACTACGAGCAGTACTTC. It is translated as CASSYAGGSYYEQYF.

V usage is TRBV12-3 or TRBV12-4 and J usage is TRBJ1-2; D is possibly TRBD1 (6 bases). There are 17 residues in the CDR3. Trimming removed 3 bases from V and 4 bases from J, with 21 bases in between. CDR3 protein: CASSFRGQAGESYGYTF. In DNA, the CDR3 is TGTGCCAGCAGTTTCAGGGGACAAGCCGGGGAGAGCTATGGCTACACCTTC.

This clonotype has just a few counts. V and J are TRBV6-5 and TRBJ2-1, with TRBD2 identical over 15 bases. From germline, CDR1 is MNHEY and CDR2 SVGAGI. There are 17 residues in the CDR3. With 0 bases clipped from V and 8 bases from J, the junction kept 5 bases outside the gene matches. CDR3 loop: CASSYSTGLAGGHEQFF. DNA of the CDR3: TGTGCCAGCAGTTACTCGACCGGACTAGCGGGGGGGCATGAGCAGTTCTTC.

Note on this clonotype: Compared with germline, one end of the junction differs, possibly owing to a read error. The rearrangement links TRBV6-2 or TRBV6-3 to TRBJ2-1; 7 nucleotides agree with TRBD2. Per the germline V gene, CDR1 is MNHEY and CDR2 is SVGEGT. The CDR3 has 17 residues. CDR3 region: CASSYSETSVHYDEQFF. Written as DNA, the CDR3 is TGTGCCAGCAGTTACTCAGAAACTAGCGTACACTACGATGAGCAGTTCTTC.

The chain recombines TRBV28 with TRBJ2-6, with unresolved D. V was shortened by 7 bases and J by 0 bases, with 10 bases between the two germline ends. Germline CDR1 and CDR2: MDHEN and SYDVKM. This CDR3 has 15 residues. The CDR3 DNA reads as TGTGCCAGCATTGCAAACCCCTCTGGGGCCAACGTCCTGACTTTC. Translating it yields CASIANPSGANVLTF.

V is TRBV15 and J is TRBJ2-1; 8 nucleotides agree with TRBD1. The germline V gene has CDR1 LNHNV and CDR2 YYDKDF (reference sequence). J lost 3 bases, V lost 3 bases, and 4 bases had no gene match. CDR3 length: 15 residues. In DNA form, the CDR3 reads TGTGCCACCAGCAGGGGGACAGGAGTCTACAATGAGCAGTTCTTC. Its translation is CATSRGTGVYNEQFF.

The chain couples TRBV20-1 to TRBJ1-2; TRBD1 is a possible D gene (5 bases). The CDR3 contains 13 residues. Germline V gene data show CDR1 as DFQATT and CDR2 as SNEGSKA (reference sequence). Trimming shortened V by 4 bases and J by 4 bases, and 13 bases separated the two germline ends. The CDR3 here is CSATPGTAYGYTF. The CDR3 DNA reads TGCAGTGCTACCCCCGGGACGGCCTATGGCTACACCTTC.

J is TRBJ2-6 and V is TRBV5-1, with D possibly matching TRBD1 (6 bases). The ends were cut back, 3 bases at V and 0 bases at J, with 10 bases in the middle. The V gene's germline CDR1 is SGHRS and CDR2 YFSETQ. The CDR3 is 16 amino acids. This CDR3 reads CASSSTGPSGANVLTF. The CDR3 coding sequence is TGCGCCAGCAGCTCAACAGGGCCCTCTGGGGCCAACGTCCTGACTTTC.

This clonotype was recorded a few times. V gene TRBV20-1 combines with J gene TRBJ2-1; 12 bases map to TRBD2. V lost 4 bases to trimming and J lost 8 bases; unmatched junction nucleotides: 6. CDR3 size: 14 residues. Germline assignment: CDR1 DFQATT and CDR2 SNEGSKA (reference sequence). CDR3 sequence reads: CSAKQRLAGDEQFF. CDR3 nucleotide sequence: TGCAGTGCTAAACAGAGACTAGCGGGAGATGAGCAGTTCTTC.

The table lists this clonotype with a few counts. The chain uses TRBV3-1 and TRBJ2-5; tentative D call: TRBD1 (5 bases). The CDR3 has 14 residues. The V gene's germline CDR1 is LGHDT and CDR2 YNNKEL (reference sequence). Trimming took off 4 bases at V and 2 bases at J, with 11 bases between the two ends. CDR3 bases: TGTGCCAGCAGCCGACAGTTTCGGCAAGAGACCCAGTACTTC. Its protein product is CASSRQFRQETQYF.

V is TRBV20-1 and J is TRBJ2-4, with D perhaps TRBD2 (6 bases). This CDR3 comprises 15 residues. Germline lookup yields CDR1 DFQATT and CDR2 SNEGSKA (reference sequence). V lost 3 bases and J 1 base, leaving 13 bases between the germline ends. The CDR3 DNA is TGCAGTGCTAGGGATCCACGGGAGGCCAAAAACATTCAGTACTTC. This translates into CSARDPREAKNIQYF.

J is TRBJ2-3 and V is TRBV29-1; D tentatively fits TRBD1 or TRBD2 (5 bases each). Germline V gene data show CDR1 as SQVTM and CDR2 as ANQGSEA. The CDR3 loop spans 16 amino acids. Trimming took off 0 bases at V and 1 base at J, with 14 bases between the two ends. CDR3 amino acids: CSVEDLGVYGTDTQYF. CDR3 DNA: TGCAGCGTTGAAGATCTGGGGGTGTATGGCACAGATACGCAGTATTTT.

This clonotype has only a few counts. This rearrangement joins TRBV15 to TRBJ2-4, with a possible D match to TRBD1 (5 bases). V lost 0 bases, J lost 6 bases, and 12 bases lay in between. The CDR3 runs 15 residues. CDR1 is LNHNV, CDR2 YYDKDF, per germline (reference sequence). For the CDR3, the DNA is TGTGCCACCAGCAGAGATAAGGGGAAAACAAACATTCAGTACTTC. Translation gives CATSRDKGKTNIQYF.

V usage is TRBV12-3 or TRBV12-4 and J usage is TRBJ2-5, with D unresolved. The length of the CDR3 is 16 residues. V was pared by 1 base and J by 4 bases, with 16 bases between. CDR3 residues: CASSLEMGPFGETQYF. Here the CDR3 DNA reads TGTGCCAGCAGTTTAGAAATGGGTCCCTTCGGAGAGACCCAGTACTTC.

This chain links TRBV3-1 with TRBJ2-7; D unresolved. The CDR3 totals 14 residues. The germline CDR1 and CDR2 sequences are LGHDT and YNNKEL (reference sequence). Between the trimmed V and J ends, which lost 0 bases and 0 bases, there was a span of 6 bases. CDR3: CASSQDQSSYEQYF. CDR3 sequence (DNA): TGTGCCAGCAGCCAAGACCAGAGCTCCTACGAGCAGTACTTC.

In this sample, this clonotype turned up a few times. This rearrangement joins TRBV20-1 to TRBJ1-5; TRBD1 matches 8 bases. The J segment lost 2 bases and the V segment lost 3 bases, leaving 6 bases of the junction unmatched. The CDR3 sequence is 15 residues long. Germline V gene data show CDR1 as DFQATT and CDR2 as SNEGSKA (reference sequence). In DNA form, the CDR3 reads TGCAGTGCTAGTTATCCGACAGGGGGCAATCAGCCCCAGCATTTT. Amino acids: CSASYPTGGNQPQHF.

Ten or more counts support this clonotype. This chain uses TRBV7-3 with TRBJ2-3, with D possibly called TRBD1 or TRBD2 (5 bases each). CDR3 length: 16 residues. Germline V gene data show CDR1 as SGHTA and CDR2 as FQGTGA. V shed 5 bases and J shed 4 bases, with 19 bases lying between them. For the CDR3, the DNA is TGTGCCAGCAGCCCTAAGTCCTCGGGGACCGCAGATACGCAGTATTTT. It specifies CASSPKSSGTADTQYF.

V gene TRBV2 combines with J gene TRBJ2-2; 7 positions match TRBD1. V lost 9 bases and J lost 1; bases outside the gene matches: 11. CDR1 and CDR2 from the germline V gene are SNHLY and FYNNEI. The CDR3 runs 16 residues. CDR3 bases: TGTGCCAGGACAAAGTACGGGGACAGGAACACCGGGGAGCTGTTTTTT. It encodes CARTKYGDRNTGELFF. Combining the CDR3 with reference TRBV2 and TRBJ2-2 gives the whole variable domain EPEVTQTPSHQVTQMGQEVILRCVPISNHLYFYWYRQILGQKVEFLVSFYNNEISEKSEIFDDQFSVERPDGSNFTLKIRSTKLEDSAMYFCARTKYGDRNTGELFFGEGSRLTVL.